This T cell receptor beta chain was identified during a study of blood T cell repertoires in COVID-19. Study overall: Samples came from the United States, Italy and Spain, spanning acute and convalescent COVID-19. Sample material is recorded as cDNA or gDNA derived from T cells, B-cell-depleted T cells, or PBMCs.

Germline values: CDR1 MGHDK, CDR2 SYGVNS. V was pared by 10 bases and J by 1 base, with 8 bases between. The CDR3 sequence is 11 residues long. In the original processing: Amplification from reference gene primers served as the basis for estimated nucleated cell counts. The method was immunoSEQ multiplex PCR; TCRdb's version includes in-frame clones alone and lacks a portion of them. The DNA gave D and trimming, while V, J and clone size come from that table. The sample holds 65,000 to 90,000 clones, around nine tenths seen once. V usage is TRBV25-1 and J usage is TRBJ2-7, with D hard to call. The sample taken for sequencing was peripheral blood. This TCR derives from a human donor in a cohort sampled during active COVID-19. The CDR3 DNA follows: TGTGCCACCTTGAGTTCCTACGAGCAGTACTTC. Residues: CATLSSYEQYF.